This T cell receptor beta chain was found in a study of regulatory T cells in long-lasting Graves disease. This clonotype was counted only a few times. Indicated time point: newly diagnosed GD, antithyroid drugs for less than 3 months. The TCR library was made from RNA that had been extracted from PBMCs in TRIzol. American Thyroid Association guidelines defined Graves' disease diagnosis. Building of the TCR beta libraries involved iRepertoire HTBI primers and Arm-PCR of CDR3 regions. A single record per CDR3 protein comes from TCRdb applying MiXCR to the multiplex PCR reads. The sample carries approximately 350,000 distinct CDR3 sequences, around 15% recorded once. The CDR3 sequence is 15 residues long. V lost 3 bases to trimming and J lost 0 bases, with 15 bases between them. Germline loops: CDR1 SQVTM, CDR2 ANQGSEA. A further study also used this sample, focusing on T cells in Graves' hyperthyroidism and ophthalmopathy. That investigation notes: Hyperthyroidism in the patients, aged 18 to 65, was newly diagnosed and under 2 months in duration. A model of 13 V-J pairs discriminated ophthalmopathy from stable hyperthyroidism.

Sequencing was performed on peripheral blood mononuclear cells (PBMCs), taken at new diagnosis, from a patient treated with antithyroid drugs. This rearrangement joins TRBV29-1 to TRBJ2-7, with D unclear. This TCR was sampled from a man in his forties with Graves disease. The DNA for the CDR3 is TGCAGCGTTGAGCAGCTCGGTCAGAGCTCCTACGAGCAGTACTTC. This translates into CSVEQLGQSSYEQYF.